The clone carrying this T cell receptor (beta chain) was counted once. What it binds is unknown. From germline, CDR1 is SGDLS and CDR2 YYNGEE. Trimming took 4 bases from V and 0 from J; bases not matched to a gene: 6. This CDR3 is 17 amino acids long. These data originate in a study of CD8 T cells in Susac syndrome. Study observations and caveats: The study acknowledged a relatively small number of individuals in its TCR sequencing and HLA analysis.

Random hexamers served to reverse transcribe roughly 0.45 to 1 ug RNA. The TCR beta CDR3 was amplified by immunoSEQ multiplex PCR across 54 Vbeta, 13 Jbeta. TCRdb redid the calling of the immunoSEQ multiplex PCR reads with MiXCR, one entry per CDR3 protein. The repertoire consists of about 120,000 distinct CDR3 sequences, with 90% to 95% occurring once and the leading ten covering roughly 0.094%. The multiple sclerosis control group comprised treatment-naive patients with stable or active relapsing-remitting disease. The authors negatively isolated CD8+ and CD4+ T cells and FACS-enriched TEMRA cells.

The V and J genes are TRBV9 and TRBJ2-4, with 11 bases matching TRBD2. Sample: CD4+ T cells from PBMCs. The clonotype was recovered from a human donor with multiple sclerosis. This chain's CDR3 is CASSKGLAELAKNIQYF. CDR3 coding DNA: TGTGCCAGCAGCAAGGGACTAGCGGAACTAGCCAAAAACATTCAGTACTTC.